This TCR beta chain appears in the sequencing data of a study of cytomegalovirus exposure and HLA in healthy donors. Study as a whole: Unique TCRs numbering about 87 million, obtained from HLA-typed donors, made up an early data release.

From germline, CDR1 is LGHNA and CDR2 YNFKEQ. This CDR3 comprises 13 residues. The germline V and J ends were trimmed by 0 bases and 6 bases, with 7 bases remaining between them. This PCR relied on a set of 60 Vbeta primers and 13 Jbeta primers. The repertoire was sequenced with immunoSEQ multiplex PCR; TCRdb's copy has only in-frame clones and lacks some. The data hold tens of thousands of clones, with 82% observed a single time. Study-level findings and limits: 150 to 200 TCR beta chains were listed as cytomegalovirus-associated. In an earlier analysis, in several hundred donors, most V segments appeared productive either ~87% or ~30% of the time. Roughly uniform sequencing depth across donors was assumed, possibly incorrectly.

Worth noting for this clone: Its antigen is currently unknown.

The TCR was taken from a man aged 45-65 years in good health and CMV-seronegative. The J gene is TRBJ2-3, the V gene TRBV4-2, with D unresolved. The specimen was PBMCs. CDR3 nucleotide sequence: TGTGCCAGCAGCCAAGATCTCCCCGATACGCAGTATTTT. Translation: CASSQDLPDTQYF.